The source of this TCR beta chain is a study of T cells expressing NK-cell markers. Across the study: According to the study, TCR beta repertoires originated from sorted CD3+CD56+NKG2C+, CD3+CD56+NKG2C- and CD3+CD56-NKG2C+ T cells. Among eight sequenced donors, seven carried HCMV seropositivity while one was seronegative.

General study points: There were a few donors in whom these clonotypes also led the CD3+CD56-NKG2C+ fraction.

With respect to this clonotype: The antigen remains undetermined.

TCRdb reprocessed the 5' RACE reads, with one entry per CDR3 protein and no DNA. In all, the sample yields about 410,000 distinct CDR3 sequences. The germline CDR1 and CDR2 sequences are PRHDT and FYEKMQ (reference sequence). The length of the CDR3 is 15 residues. The chain uses TRBV13 and TRBJ2-4. The TCR originated in a woman aged 50 to 60 in good health. Sequenced input: blood T cells: a sorted CD56 or NKG2C T cell subset, CD4+ or CD8+ T cells, or bulk PBMC T cells (not recorded which). The CDR3: CASSSPAIAKNIQYF.